The clone carrying this TCR beta chain was counted a few times. This specimen belongs to a study of blood T cell repertoires in COVID-19. Whole-study context: Material from acute and convalescent COVID-19 was sourced from the United States, Italy and Spain. Sources were T cells, B-cell-depleted T cells, or PBMCs; the material itself was cDNA or gDNA.

The CDR3 extends over 16 amino acids. V shed 6 bases and J 2 bases; nucleotides not matched to a gene: 10. Germline V gene lookup returns CDR1 MDHEN and CDR2 SYDVKM. In the study's own analysis: The authors estimated nucleated cell counts from reference gene primer amplification. Profiled with immunoSEQ multiplex PCR; TCRdb holds only in-frame clones, not every one. V and J calls and clone size are as listed in that table; D and trimming were resolved from the DNA. Counted here are around 250,000 clones, roughly 84% occurring once; the ten biggest clones make up 1.5%. This receptor was taken from a woman in her thirties or forties who had recovered from COVID-19. The J gene is TRBJ1-2, the V gene TRBV28; 9 nucleotides align to TRBD1. The sequenced material came from peripheral blood. As DNA, the CDR3 is TGTGCCAGCAGCTCGGGACAGGGAGTCCCCAACTATGGCTACACCTTC. It is translated as CASSSGQGVPNYGYTF.